The 12 T cell receptor beta chains in this list originate from one sample, sequenced in a study of T cells in women clearing cervical HPV infection. The assay was immunoSEQ multiplex PCR, and TCRdb's table has in-frame clones only and misses some. This sample carries over 30,000 clones, with under 7% going to the ten biggest clones. Sequencing used blood buffy coat. The origin of the receptors is a woman aged 18 to 75 with a cervical HPV16 infection that either progressed to CIN3+ or cleared (not recorded which).

Comment on this clone: The sequenced fragment ends 3 residues before the CDR3 boundary, so the rest is inferred from the germline J gene. This chain connects TRBV30 to TRBJ1-1; TRBD1 might be the D (6 bases). Germline CDR1 GTSNPN, CDR2 SVGIG (reference sequence). There are 15 residues in the CDR3. V lost 4 bases, J lost 1 base, and 16 bases lay in between. The covered CDR3 bases are TGTGCCTGGACGGGGGGGGACAACGGGAACACTGAA. Translation: CAWTGGDNGNTE. The entire CDR3 sequence reads CAWTGGDNGNTEAFF. The complete variable domain, with remaining parts taken from reference TRBV30 and TRBJ1-1, reads SQTIHQWPATLVQPVGSPLSLECTVEGTSNPNLYWYRQAAGRGLQLLFYSVGIGQISSEVPQNLSASRPQDRQFILSSKKLLLSDSGFYLCAWTGGDNGNTEAFFGQGTRLTVV.

On this clone: The read is 3 residues too short to cover the CDR3 end, so that end is filled in from the germline J gene. This rearrangement joins TRBV13 to TRBJ2-7; 8 bases line up with TRBD2. The CDR3 loop spans 16 amino acids. V shed 5 bases and J 2 bases; nucleotides not matched to a gene: 11. Germline lookup yields CDR1 PRHDT and CDR2 FYEKMQ (reference sequence). The DNA read from the CDR3 is TGTGCCAGCAGCCACTACCCTACTAGCGGACCCTACGAG. This encodes CASSHYPTSGPYE. The full CDR3 protein reads CASSHYPTSGPYEQYF.

In regard to this clone: The CDR3 is cut off 3 residues early in the read; its end comes from the germline J gene. The genes are TRBV6-1 and TRBJ2-3; a possible D gene is TRBD1 (6 bases). The CDR3 is 13 amino acids. CDR1 and CDR2 from the germline V gene are MNHNS and SASEGT. Partial CDR3 DNA: TGTGCCAGCAGTGAACAGGGGAATCAGCCG. It specifies CASSEQGNQP. The complete CDR3 sequence is CASSEQGNQPQYF.

Concerning this clone: The CDR3 is cut off 3 residues early in the read; its end comes from the germline J gene. The chain recombines TRBV29-1 with TRBJ1-1; D unclear. V was cut by 4 bases and J by 0 bases, with 9 bases left in between. Germline CDR1 SQVTM, CDR2 ANQGSEA. The CDR3 sequence is 13 residues long. The CDR3: CSVAPRLNTEAFF. The part of the CDR3 DNA that was read is TGCAGCGTTGCTCCCAGGTTGAACACTGAA.

By frequency, this clone is medium-sized. The CDR3 end lies 3 residues beyond the end of the read and is filled in from the germline J gene. The V gene is TRBV4-2, the J gene TRBJ2-3; D is uncertain. Germline V gives CDR1 LGHNA, CDR2 YNFKEQ. The CDR3 contains 15 residues. CDR3: CASSQAGYSNQPQYF. Incomplete CDR3 DNA: TGTGCCAGCAGCCAAGCCGGGTATAGCAATCAGCCG.

A remark on this clone: The read ends 3 residues shy of where the CDR3 ends; the end is completed using the germline J gene. This rearrangement joins TRBV6-4 to TRBJ1-6; TRBD1 is a possible D gene (5 bases). Deletions cut 3 bases from V and 7 bases from J, with 10 bases between. Germline CDR1 reads MRHNA; CDR2 reads SNTAGT. The CDR3 is 14 amino acids. CDR3 residues: CASSEGQGNSPLHF. CDR3 DNA, as far as it was read: TGTGCCAGCAGTGAAGGGCAGGGAAATTCACCC.

Comments on this clone: From the germline J gene comes the end of the CDR3, since the read stops 3 residues before it. The chain combines TRBV5-6 with TRBJ1-1; D remains unclear. Trimming removed 4 bases at V and 1 base at J, with 5 bases between. The CDR3 is 12 residues long. Germline CDR1 SGHDT, CDR2 YYEEEE. The CDR3 loop is CASSRQNTEAFF. The covered CDR3 bases are TGTGCCAGCAGCCGACAGAACACTGAA. Looking up the rest from reference TRBV5-6 and TRBJ1-1 gives the full variable domain: DAGVTQSPTHLIKTRGQQVTLRCSPKSGHDTVSWYQQALGQGPQFIFQYYEEEERQRGNFPDRFSGHQFPNYSSELNVNALLLGDSALYLCASSRQNTEAFFGQGTRLTVV.

A remark on this clone: The read is 3 residues too short to cover the CDR3 end, so that end is filled in from the germline J gene. The chain employs TRBV5-6 and TRBJ1-1; TRBD1 might be the D (5 bases). Germline CDR1 is SGHDT and CDR2 is YYEEEE. This CDR3 comprises 14 residues. Trimming pared 6 bases from V and 4 bases from J, leaving 16 bases between. The CDR3 protein is CASTQAGRATEAFF. The covered CDR3 bases are TGTGCCAGCACCCAGGCAGGGAGGGCCACTGAA.

For this clone: The read falls 3 residues short of the CDR3 end, and the missing part is taken from the germline J gene. V is TRBV7-3 and J is TRBJ2-7, with 8 positions matching TRBD2. This CDR3 has 13 residues. Germline CDR1 is SGHTA and CDR2 is FQGTGA. The J segment lost 5 bases and the V segment lost 4 bases, leaving 4 bases of the junction unmatched. CDR3 protein: CASSSGGPDEQYF. CDR3 DNA (partial): TGTGCCAGCAGCTCGGGGGGGCCAGACGAG.

A word on this clone: The observed sequence ends 3 residues before the CDR3 terminus, with the missing tail filled in from the germline J gene. The V gene is TRBV11-2, the J gene TRBJ2-7; 10 bases are a match to TRBD2. Looked up from germline, CDR1 is SGHAT and CDR2 is FQNNGV. With 1 base clipped from V and 5 bases from J, the junction kept 5 bases outside the gene matches. CDR3 length: 15 amino acids. CDR3: CASSLGSGTSDEQYF. The CDR3 bases that were read are TGTGCCAGCAGCTTAGGCTCCGGGACTAGCGACGAG.

For this clone: The read falls 3 residues short of the CDR3 end, and the missing part is taken from the germline J gene. The chain couples TRBV20-1 to TRBJ2-1; 8 positions match TRBD1. The CDR3 contains 17 residues. Trimming cost V 3 bases and J 4 bases; bases outside gene matches: 14. Germline loops: CDR1 DFQATT, CDR2 SNEGSKA (reference sequence). CDR3 bases read: TGCAGTGCTAGCCCCGGGACAGGAAAGAGGGGGTACAATGAG. Its protein product is CSASPGTGKRGYNE. Given in full, the CDR3 is CSASPGTGKRGYNEQFF.

As to this clone: Read sequence stops 3 residues before the CDR3 end, and the germline J gene provides the missing end. The rearrangement joins TRBV19 to TRBJ2-7, with 8 bases that match TRBD1. CDR1 is LNHDA and CDR2 is SQIVND in the germline V gene (reference sequence). The V gene end was trimmed by 1 base and the J gene end by 2 bases; junction bases not matched to a gene: 10. The CDR3 contains 17 residues. The covered CDR3 bases are TGTGCCAGTAGTATAGGGACAGGGATATCCTCGGCCTACGAG. This encodes CASSIGTGISSAYE. The whole CDR3 region reads CASSIGTGISSAYEQYF.